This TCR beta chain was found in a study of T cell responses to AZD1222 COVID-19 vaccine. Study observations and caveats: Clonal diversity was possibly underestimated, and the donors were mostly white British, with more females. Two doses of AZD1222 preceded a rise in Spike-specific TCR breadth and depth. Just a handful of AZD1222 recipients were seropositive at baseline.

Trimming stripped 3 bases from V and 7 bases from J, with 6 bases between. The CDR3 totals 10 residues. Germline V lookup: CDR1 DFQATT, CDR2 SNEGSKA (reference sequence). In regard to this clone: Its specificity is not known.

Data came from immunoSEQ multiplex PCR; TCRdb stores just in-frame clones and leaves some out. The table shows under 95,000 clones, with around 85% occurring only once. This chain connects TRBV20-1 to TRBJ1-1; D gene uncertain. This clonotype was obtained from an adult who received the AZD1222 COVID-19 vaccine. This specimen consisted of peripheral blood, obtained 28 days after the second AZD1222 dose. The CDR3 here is CSASEVEAFF. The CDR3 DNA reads TGCAGTGCTAGCGAGGTTGAAGCTTTCTTT.